Sequencing of this TCR beta chain was carried out in a study of T cell repertoires in aging, cancer and after chemotherapy. The overall study: Donor ages fell into six groups from 30 or younger up to 70 or older. Paired samples before and after chemotherapy came from glioblastoma patients receiving temozolomide-based therapy.

Amplification of TCR beta used genomic DNA extracted from peripheral blood. TRB rearrangements spanning V, D and J were amplified using mixed TRB-A/B primers. TCRdb reanalysed the multiplex PCR reads using MiXCR and keeps one entry per CDR3 protein. The table shows about 2,500 distinct CDR3 sequences, with nearly 25% occurring only once. This receptor was taken from a human donor with a solid tumor. The specimen sequenced was blood.

The CDR3 nucleotides read TGTGCCAGCAGCTTGGACAACTACAATGAGCAGTTCTTC. Its translation is CASSLDNYNEQFF. The chain couples TRBV7-7 to TRBJ2-1; perhaps TRBD1 as D (5 bases). Trimming shortened V by 3 bases and J by 3 bases, and 6 bases separated the two germline ends. Looked up from germline, CDR1 is SSHAT and CDR2 is FNYEAQ (reference sequence). The CDR3 is made up of 13 amino acids. Combining the CDR3 with reference TRBV7-7 and TRBJ2-1 gives the whole variable domain GAGVSQSPRYKVTKRGQDVTLRCDPISSHATLYWYQQALGQGPEFLTYFNYEAQPDKSGLPSDRFSAERPEGSISTLTIQRTEQRDSAMYRCASSLDNYNEQFFGPGTRLTVL.